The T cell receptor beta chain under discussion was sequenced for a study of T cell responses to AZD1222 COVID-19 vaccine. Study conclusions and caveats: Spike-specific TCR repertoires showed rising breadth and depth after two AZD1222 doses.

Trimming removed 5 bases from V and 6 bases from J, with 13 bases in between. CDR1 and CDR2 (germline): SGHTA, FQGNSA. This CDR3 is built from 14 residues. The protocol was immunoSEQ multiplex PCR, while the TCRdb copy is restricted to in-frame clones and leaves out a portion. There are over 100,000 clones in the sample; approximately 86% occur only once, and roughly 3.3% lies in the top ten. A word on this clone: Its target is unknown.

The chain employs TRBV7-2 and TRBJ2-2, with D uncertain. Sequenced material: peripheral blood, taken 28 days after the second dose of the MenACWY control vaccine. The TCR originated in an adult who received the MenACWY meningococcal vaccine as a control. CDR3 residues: CASSLPGRPGELFF. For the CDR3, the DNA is TGTGCCAGCAGCCTACCCGGGCGACCCGGGGAGCTGTTTTTT.